These 28 T cell receptor beta chains were sequenced from one sample in a study of Graves' ophthalmopathy and Graves' hyperthyroidism. As the template, RNA transcripts were used to amplify TCR beta CDR3 regions. An initial RT-PCR round employing HTBI primers preceded a second-round multiplex PCR. TCRdb recomputed calls from the multiplex PCR reads with MiXCR, one row per CDR3 protein. Of some 360,000 distinct CDR3 sequences listed, about a sixth were seen once; the top ten hold about 2.4%. Sequenced: peripheral blood. The receptors stem from an adult woman with stable Graves' hyperthyroidism.

This clonotype was seen repeatedly, ten times or more. The chain combines TRBV19 with TRBJ2-5; 8 bases are shared with TRBD1. Germline CDR1 reads LNHDA; CDR2 reads SQIVND (reference sequence). CDR3 length: 15 amino acids. After removal of 5 bases from V and 1 base from J, the junction contained 6 bases not matched to a gene. The CDR3 reads CASSVDRDFQETQYF. The CDR3 DNA reads as TGTGCCAGTAGTGTGGACAGGGACTTCCAAGAGACCCAGTACTTC.

Many counts were recorded for this clonotype. The V and J genes are TRBV6-5 and TRBJ2-7; no reliable D call. V was clipped by 7 bases and J by 4 bases, with 8 bases between them. The CDR3 runs to 11 residues. Germline loops: CDR1 MNHEY, CDR2 SVGAGI. The CDR3 DNA is TGTGCCAGCAAACAGCCTTACGAGCAGTACTTC. Protein: CASKQPYEQYF.

In this sample, this clonotype turned up many times. The chain links TRBV7-2 to TRBJ2-6; no clear D. The CDR3 has 16 amino acids. Germline lookup yields CDR1 SGHTA and CDR2 FQGNSA. Trimming cost V 5 bases and J 2 bases, with 13 bases left between them. CDR3 loop: CASSVTRGPGANVLTF. In DNA form, the CDR3 reads TGTGCCAGCAGCGTGACTCGTGGTCCTGGGGCCAACGTCCTGACTTTC.

The table lists this clonotype with many counts. This chain links TRBV28 with TRBJ2-2; 10 nucleotides agree with TRBD1. The CDR3 runs to 14 residues. V lost 5 bases, J lost 8 bases, and 5 bases stayed unmatched. Per the germline V gene, CDR1 is MDHEN and CDR2 is SYDVKM. The CDR3 loop is CASSPWTGGGELFF. CDR3 bases: TGTGCCAGCAGTCCATGGACAGGGGGGGGGGAGCTGTTTTTT.

This clonotype occurred many times. This sequence joins TRBV14 and TRBJ1-2, with D unclear. Trimming removed 1 base at V and 10 bases at J, with 13 bases between. Germline V gene data show CDR1 as SGHDN and CDR2 as FVKESK. This CDR3 is built from 13 residues. CDR3 amino acids: CASSQAGHGHYTF. The DNA for the CDR3 is TGTGCCAGCAGCCAAGCAGGCCACGGTCACTACACCTTC.

The genes are TRBV7-2 and TRBJ2-7; no clear D. Germline values: CDR1 SGHTA, CDR2 FQGNSA. The CDR3 is 12 residues long. The V end was cut by 4 bases, the J end by 11 bases, with 15 bases between. The CDR3 DNA reads TGTGCCAGCAGCTGGGAAGGCTACTTAAAGTACTTC. It specifies CASSWEGYLKYF. Based on the CDR3 plus reference TRBV7-2 and TRBJ2-7, the full variable domain is GAGVSQSPSNKVTEKGKDVELRCDPISGHTALYWYRQSLGQGLEFLIYFQGNSAPDKSGLPSDRFSAERTGGSVSTLTIQRTQQEDSAVYLCASSWEGYLKYFGPGTRLTVT.

Ten or more counts support this clonotype. The CDR3: CASSLSGSGISYEQYF. The CDR3 region has the DNA TGTGCCAGCAGCTTGTCCGGTAGCGGGATCTCCTACGAGCAGTACTTC. This chain joins TRBV5-4 and TRBJ2-7, with 8 positions matching TRBD2. Germline CDR1 reads SGHNT; CDR2 reads YYREEE (reference sequence). Trimming took 1 base from V and 0 from J; bases not matched to a gene: 6. The CDR3 sequence is 16 residues long.

This clonotype was seen many times. The chain combines TRBV6-1 with TRBJ2-5, with D possibly being TRBD1 or TRBD2 (6 bases each). Trimming cost V 4 bases and J 4 bases, with 10 bases left between them. CDR3 length: 13 amino acids. CDR1 is MNHNS, CDR2 SASEGT, per germline. CDR3 coding DNA: TGTGCCAGCAGTGCGGAGGGGGGAGAGACCCAGTACTTC. Translation gives CASSAEGGETQYF.

This clonotype was recorded many times. The V call is TRBV29-1, the J call TRBJ2-7, with D maybe TRBD2 (5 bases). The germline V and J ends were trimmed by 5 bases and 2 bases, with 13 bases remaining between them. The CDR3 has 13 amino acids. In germline, CDR1 is SQVTM, CDR2 ANQGSEA. In DNA, the CDR3 is TGCAGCGTTCGGAATGGACTCGCCTACGAGCAGTACTTC. This encodes CSVRNGLAYEQYF.

There are many counts of this clonotype. The rearrangement links TRBV12-3 or TRBV12-4 to TRBJ1-2, with D perhaps TRBD1 (5 bases). Trimming removed 4 bases from V and 3 bases from J, with 9 bases in between. This CDR3 spans 13 amino acids. The CDR3 DNA reads as TGTGCCAGCAGTTCCAGGGTTCACTATGGCTACACCTTC. Its translation: CASSSRVHYGYTF.

The chain has TRBV11-2 and TRBJ1-1; 7 bases line up with TRBD1. Germline CDR1 reads SGHAT; CDR2 reads FQNNGV. The CDR3 runs to 12 residues. Trimming took 5 bases from V and 11 from J; bases not matched to a gene: 8. DNA for the CDR3: TGTGCCAGCAGCCCAAACAGGGGTAGGGCTTTCTTT. Its protein is CASSPNRGRAFF.

This clonotype has ten or more counts. In nucleotides, the CDR3 is TGTGCCTGGATCGGGACAGGGCGTAGAGCTTTCTTT. This translates into CAWIGTGRRAFF. This rearrangement joins TRBV30 to TRBJ1-1; 9 nucleotides agree with TRBD1. Germline assignment: CDR1 GTSNPN and CDR2 SVGIG (reference sequence). CDR3 length: 12 residues. V lost 4 bases, J lost 10 bases, and 7 bases stayed unmatched.

This clonotype was detected only a few times. V and J are TRBV9 and TRBJ1-3, with unresolved D. CDR3 length equals 16 residues. The germline V gene encodes CDR1 SGDLS and CDR2 YYNGEE. V shed 0 bases and J shed 4 bases, with 14 bases lying between them. DNA of the CDR3: TGTGCCAGCAGCGTAGGTTCGGATCCTGGGGGAAACACCATATATTTT. This sequence encodes CASSVGSDPGGNTIYF.

This clonotype occurred many times. This chain links TRBV6-1 with TRBJ2-7, with 8 bases that match TRBD2. This CDR3 is built from 16 residues. The V segment lost 8 bases and the J segment 5 bases; nucleotides outside the gene matches: 17. CDR1 is MNHNS and CDR2 is SASEGT in the germline V gene. CDR3 nucleotide sequence: TGTGCCAGCCGCTTAGGGACTAGTCTTAGCAGCGACGAGCAGTACTTC. Translated, it gives CASRLGTSLSSDEQYF.

The genes are TRBV12-3 or TRBV12-4 and TRBJ2-2; a weak D match, TRBD2 (6 bases). The CDR3 contains 14 residues. Deletions cut 0 bases from V and 6 bases from J, with 8 bases between. CDR3 region: CASSLARRAGELFF. The CDR3 DNA is TGTGCCAGCAGTTTAGCGCGGAGGGCCGGGGAGCTGTTTTTT.

This clonotype was seen many times. The chain combines TRBV5-8 with TRBJ2-5, with TRBD1 as a possible D gene (6 bases). In germline, CDR1 is SGHTS, CDR2 YDEGEE. V was shortened by 0 bases and J by 5 bases, with 17 bases between the two germline ends. The CDR3 loop spans 16 amino acids. CDR3 protein: CASSLARGPPSETQYF. The CDR3 DNA sequence: TGTGCCAGCAGCTTGGCCAGGGGACCCCCTTCGGAGACCCAGTACTTC.

In this sample, this clonotype turned up many times. The chain is built from TRBV28 and TRBJ2-3; the match to TRBD2 covers 9 bases. The CDR3 extends over 17 amino acids. J was trimmed by 2 bases and V by 3 bases; bases with no gene match: 9. In germline, CDR1 is MDHEN, CDR2 SYDVKM. DNA of the CDR3: TGTGCCAGCAGTTTCCCCCGGACTAGCGCCGACACAGATACGCAGTATTTT. It yields the protein CASSFPRTSADTDTQYF.

This clonotype was seen at least ten times. Here the CDR3 reads CASSLTGGGTGELFF. CDR3 DNA: TGCGCCAGCAGCTTGACAGGGGGAGGCACCGGGGAGCTGTTTTTT. The chain has TRBV5-1 and TRBJ2-2, with 8 bases matching TRBD1. Germline CDR1 is SGHRS and CDR2 is YFSETQ. The CDR3 is 15 amino acids. Germline trimming cut 1 base from V and 4 bases from J; bases unmatched to any gene: 3.

This clonotype occurred a few times. This chain links TRBV12-5 with TRBJ1-6, with 8 bases that match TRBD1. Germline V gene lookup returns CDR1 LGHNT and CDR2 FRNRAP. J was trimmed by 6 bases and V by 6 bases; bases with no gene match: 4. This CDR3 spans 14 amino acids. CDR3 DNA sequence: TGTGCTAGTGGCCCAGGACAGGGTAATTCACCCCTCCACTTT. Protein sequence: CASGPGQGNSPLHF.

This clonotype was observed many times. The rearrangement joins TRBV6-1 to TRBJ2-7, with D possibly TRBD1 on 5 matching bases. Between the trimmed V and J ends, which lost 6 bases and 6 bases, there was a span of 18 bases. The CDR3 loop spans 14 amino acids. Germline lookup yields CDR1 MNHNS and CDR2 SASEGT. The CDR3 loop reads CASSPQGILGEQYF. The DNA of the CDR3 is TGTGCCAGCAGCCCGCAGGGAATTTTGGGCGAGCAGTACTTC.

The chain uses TRBV6-1 and TRBJ1-2; unclear D gene. Deletions cut 4 bases from V and 4 bases from J, with 10 bases between. The CDR3 runs 13 residues. Germline V gene lookup returns CDR1 MNHNS and CDR2 SASEGT. The CDR3 region is CASSGTTGYGYTF. In DNA form, the CDR3 reads TGTGCCAGCAGTGGAACTACGGGCTATGGCTACACCTTC.

On this clonotype: A read error may produce the germline difference seen at one junction end. The CDR3 region is CASSPAASAVYGYTF. In DNA, the CDR3 is TGTGCCAGCAGTCCAGCCGCGTCGGCGGTCTATGGTTACACCTTC. The genes are TRBV27 and TRBJ1-2; D remains ambiguous. The germline V gene has CDR1 MNHEY and CDR2 SMNVEV (reference sequence). The CDR3 sequence is 15 residues long.

This clonotype has at least ten counts. The chain links TRBV28 to TRBJ2-5, with 8 bases identical to TRBD1. V shed 3 bases and J 2 bases; nucleotides not matched to a gene: 8. The CDR3 length is 16 residues. The V gene's germline CDR1 is MDHEN and CDR2 SYDVKM. CDR3 nucleotides: TGTGCCAGCAGTTTCCTCGGGACAGGAGTTCAAGAGACCCAGTACTTC. The encoded protein is CASSFLGTGVQETQYF.

This clonotype was seen at least ten times. This rearrangement joins TRBV7-9 to TRBJ1-2; 7 bases line up with TRBD1. Germline CDR1 SEHNR, CDR2 FQNEAQ (reference sequence). The ends lost 5 bases at V and 4 bases at J; junction bases unmatched: 4. This CDR3 comprises 13 residues. The chain's CDR3 is CASSGRDSYGYTF. In nucleotides, the CDR3 is TGTGCCAGCAGCGGCCGGGACAGCTATGGCTACACCTTC.

Comments on this clonotype: This sequence may be a read error, since a much larger clone differs from it by one base. V gene TRBV29-1 combines with J gene TRBJ2-5; D ambiguous. Germline V gene sequence: CDR1 SQVTM, CDR2 ANQGSEA. CDR3 length equals 12 residues. For the CDR3, the DNA is TGCAGCGTTGGTGGCGTCCAAGAGACCAAGTACTTC. This translates into CSVGGVQETKYF. Filled out from reference TRBV29-1 and TRBJ2-5, the complete variable domain reads SAVISQKPSRDICQRGTSLTIQCQVDSQVTMMFWYRQQPGQSLTLIATANQGSEATYESGFVIDKFPISRPNLTFSTLTVSNMSPEDSSIYLCSVGGVQETKYFGPGTRLLVL.

This clonotype has a count of ten or more. This CDR3 reads CASSFQPYGYTF. The DNA of the CDR3 is TGTGCCAGCAGTTTCCAGCCCTATGGCTACACCTTC. This chain joins TRBV12-3 or TRBV12-4 and TRBJ1-2; D is ambiguous. V lost 3 bases to trimming and J lost 4 bases, with 6 bases between them. This CDR3 has 12 residues.

This clonotype showed up many times. The genes are TRBV28 and TRBJ2-7, with TRBD1 matching over 7 bases. CDR1 and CDR2 from the germline V gene are MDHEN and SYDVKM. V lost 1 base, J lost 5 bases, and 14 bases stayed unmatched. The CDR3 loop spans 17 amino acids. The CDR3 sequence is CASSLFTPGQKGNEQYF. In DNA form, the CDR3 reads TGTGCCAGCAGTTTATTTACCCCGGGACAGAAAGGGAACGAGCAGTACTTC. The whole variable domain, filled in from reference TRBV28 and TRBJ2-7, reads DVKVTQSSRYLVKRTGEKVFLECVQDMDHENMFWYRQDPGLGLRLIYFSYDVKMKEKGDIPEGYSVSREKKERFSLILESASTNQTSMYLCASSLFTPGQKGNEQYFGPGTRLTVT.

This clonotype was seen at least ten times. This chain uses TRBV30 with TRBJ1-2, with D possibly matching TRBD1 (5 bases). CDR1 is GTSNPN and CDR2 is SVGIG in the germline V gene (reference sequence). This CDR3 has 13 amino acids. V dropped 0 bases and J dropped 6 bases, with 11 bases sitting between them. As DNA, the CDR3 is TGTGCCTGGAGTGTACACTCGGGGGATGGCTACACCTTC. This encodes CAWSVHSGDGYTF.